Following are 9 T cell receptor beta chains from one sample sequenced in a study of cytomegalovirus exposure and HLA in healthy donors. Sequencing used immunoSEQ multiplex PCR; TCRdb keeps in-frame clones, though not all of them. The sample carries 55,000 to 75,000 clones, 85% to 95% recorded once. The sequenced sample was PBMCs. These receptors all come from a man aged 18 to 30 in good health and CMV-seropositive.

This sequence joins TRBV28 and TRBJ1-5, with D tentatively TRBD1 (5 bases). Germline V lookup: CDR1 MDHEN, CDR2 SYDVKM. CDR3 length: 16 residues. Trimming took off 3 bases at V and 6 bases at J, with 18 bases between the two ends. CDR3 nucleotide sequence: TGTGCCAGCAGTTTGGGGCGTAAGGTTAATAGTCAGCCCCAGCATTTT. Translating it yields CASSLGRKVNSQPQHF.

The V call is TRBV2, the J call TRBJ1-2; 9 nucleotides align to TRBD1. This CDR3 spans 16 amino acids. Germline trimming cut 3 bases from V and 4 bases from J; bases unmatched to any gene: 9. CDR1 is SNHLY and CDR2 is FYNNEI in the germline V gene. The CDR3 loop is CASSEARDRVIYGYTF. The CDR3 DNA is TGTGCCAGCAGTGAGGCCCGGGACAGGGTTATCTATGGCTACACCTTC. Combining the CDR3 with reference TRBV2 and TRBJ1-2 gives the whole variable domain EPEVTQTPSHQVTQMGQEVILRCVPISNHLYFYWYRQILGQKVEFLVSFYNNEISEKSEIFDDQFSVERPDGSNFTLKIRSTKLEDSAMYFCASSEARDRVIYGYTFGSGTRLTVV.

The chain recombines TRBV4-1 with TRBJ1-1, with 8 bases that match TRBD1. Per germline, CDR1 MGHRA and CDR2 YSYEKL. Unmatched junction bases numbered 14, after V lost 3 bases and J lost 2 bases. This CDR3 contains 18 residues. CDR3 DNA sequence: TGCGCCAGCAGCCATGGGAGGACAGGGATAATCTTAAACACTGAAGCTTTCTTT. Translating it yields CASSHGRTGIILNTEAFF.

The chain employs TRBV27 and TRBJ2-3; 15 bases fit TRBD2. The J segment lost 5 bases and the V segment lost 2 bases, leaving 2 bases of the junction unmatched. CDR3 length equals 16 residues. CDR1 and CDR2 from the germline V gene are MNHEY and SMNVEV (reference sequence). CDR3 in DNA: TGTGCCAGCAGTTTAGTGGGACTAGCGGGAGGAGATACGCAGTATTTT. Translated, it gives CASSLVGLAGGDTQYF.

The chain carries TRBV27 and TRBJ2-5; 9 bases are a match to TRBD1. Germline assignment: CDR1 MNHEY and CDR2 SMNVEV (reference sequence). Trimming removed 2 bases from V and 3 bases from J; junction bases left unmatched: 10. The CDR3 covers 17 residues. The CDR3 protein is CASSLVGTGWRKETQYF. The CDR3 bases are TGTGCCAGCAGTTTAGTGGGGACAGGGTGGAGGAAAGAGACCCAGTACTTC.

The chain's CDR3 is CSVETTGVGEKLFF. The CDR3 region has the DNA TGCAGCGTTGAAACAACAGGGGTCGGTGAAAAACTGTTTTTT. This chain links TRBV29-1 with TRBJ1-4; the match to TRBD1 covers 7 bases. Germline-derived CDR1 and CDR2 are SQVTM and ANQGSEA. The CDR3 has 14 residues. V lost 2 bases, J lost 7 bases, and 7 bases stayed unmatched.

V gene TRBV29-1 combines with J gene TRBJ2-1; D perhaps matches TRBD1 (5 bases). Germline assignment: CDR1 SQVTM and CDR2 ANQGSEA. The CDR3 contains 12 residues. Trimming stripped 4 bases from V and 3 bases from J, with 7 bases between. In nucleotides, the CDR3 is TGCAGCGTTGTAGACAGCTACAATGAGCAGTTCTTC. It yields the protein CSVVDSYNEQFF.

This chain joins TRBV4-1 and TRBJ2-1; TRBD2 agrees at 11 bases. V lost 0 bases to trimming and J lost 10 bases; unmatched junction nucleotides: 11. The CDR3 spans 17 residues. Germline V lookup: CDR1 MGHRA, CDR2 YSYEKL. In DNA form, the CDR3 reads TGCGCCAGCAGCCAAGATAGGAGTAGCGGGAGGGTATACGAGCAGTTCTTC. The encoded protein is CASSQDRSSGRVYEQFF.

The chain carries TRBV28 and TRBJ2-3; TRBD1 is a possible D gene (5 bases). CDR3 length: 15 amino acids. V gave up 7 bases and J gave up 5 bases, with 19 bases separating them. The germline CDR1 and CDR2 sequences are MDHEN and SYDVKM. The CDR3 bases are TGTGCCAGCAACCTTGGTAGTGGCAGGGTAGATACGCAGTATTTT. It is translated as CASNLGSGRVDTQYF. Full variable domain (rest looked up from reference TRBV28 and TRBJ2-3): DVKVTQSSRYLVKRTGEKVFLECVQDMDHENMFWYRQDPGLGLRLIYFSYDVKMKEKGDIPEGYSVSREKKERFSLILESASTNQTSMYLCASNLGSGRVDTQYFGPGTRLTVL.